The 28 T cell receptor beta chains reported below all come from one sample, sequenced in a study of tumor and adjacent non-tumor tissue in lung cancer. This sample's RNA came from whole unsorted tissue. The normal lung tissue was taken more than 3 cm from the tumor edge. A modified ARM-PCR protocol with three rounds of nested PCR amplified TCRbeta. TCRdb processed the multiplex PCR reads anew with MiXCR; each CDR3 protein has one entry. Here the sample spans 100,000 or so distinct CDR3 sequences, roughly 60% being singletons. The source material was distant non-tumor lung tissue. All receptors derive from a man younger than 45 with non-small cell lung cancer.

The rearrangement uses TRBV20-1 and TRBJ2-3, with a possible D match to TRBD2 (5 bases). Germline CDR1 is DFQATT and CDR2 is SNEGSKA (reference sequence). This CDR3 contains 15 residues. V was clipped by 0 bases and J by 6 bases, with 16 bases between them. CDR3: CSARERRTCYDTQYF. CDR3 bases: TGCAGTGCTAGAGAGAGGAGGACCTGTTACGATACGCAGTATTTT.

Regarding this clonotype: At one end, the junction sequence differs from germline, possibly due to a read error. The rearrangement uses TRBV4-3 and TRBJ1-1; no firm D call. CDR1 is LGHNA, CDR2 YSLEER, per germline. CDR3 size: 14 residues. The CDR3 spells CASSQNKWLTEAFF. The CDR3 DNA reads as TGCGCCAGCAGCCAGAACAAGTGGCTCACTGAAGCATTCTTT.

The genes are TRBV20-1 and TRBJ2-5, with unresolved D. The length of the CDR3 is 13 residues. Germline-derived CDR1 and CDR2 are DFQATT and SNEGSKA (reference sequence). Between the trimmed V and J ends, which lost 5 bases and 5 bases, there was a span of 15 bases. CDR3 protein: CSAVALLLETQYF. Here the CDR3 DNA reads TGCAGTGCTGTGGCTCTCTTGCTGGAGACCCAGTACTTC.

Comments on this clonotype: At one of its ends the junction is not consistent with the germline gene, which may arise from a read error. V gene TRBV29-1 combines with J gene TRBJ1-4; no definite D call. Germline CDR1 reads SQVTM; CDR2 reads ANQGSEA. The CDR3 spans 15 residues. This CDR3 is CSVEASHGRDKKLFF. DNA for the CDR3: TGCAGCGTTGAGGCCTCCCATGGACGGGATAAAAAACTATTTTTT.

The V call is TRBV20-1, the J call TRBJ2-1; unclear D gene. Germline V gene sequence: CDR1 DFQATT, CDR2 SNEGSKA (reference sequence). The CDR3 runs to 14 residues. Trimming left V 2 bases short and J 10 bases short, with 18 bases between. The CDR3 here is CSARLDLSAYEQFF. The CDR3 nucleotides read TGCAGTGCTAGATTGGACCTATCTGCCTACGAGCAGTTCTTC.

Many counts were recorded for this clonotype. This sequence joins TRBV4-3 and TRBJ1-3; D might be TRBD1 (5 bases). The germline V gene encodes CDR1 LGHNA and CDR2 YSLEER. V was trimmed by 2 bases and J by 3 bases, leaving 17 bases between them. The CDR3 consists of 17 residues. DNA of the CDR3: TGCGCCAGCAGCCAACTGACAGCGTCAAATTTTGGAAACACCATATATTTT. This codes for CASSQLTASNFGNTIYF.

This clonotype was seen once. In DNA form, the CDR3 reads TGTGCCAGCAGCCCGAATGGGAGGCCGGATACGCAGTATTTT. This translates into CASSPNGRPDTQYF. The V call is TRBV11-2, the J call TRBJ2-3; weak D call: TRBD2 (6 bases). CDR3 size: 14 residues. CDR1 and CDR2 (germline): SGHAT, FQNNGV. Trimming removed 5 bases from V and 6 bases from J, with 15 bases in between. The variable domain in full, completed from reference TRBV11-2 and TRBJ2-3, reads EAGVAQSPRYKIIEKRQSVAFWCNPISGHATLYWYQQILGQGPKLLIQFQNNGVVDDSQLPKDRFSAERLKGVDSTLKIQPAKLEDSAVYLCASSPNGRPDTQYFGPGTRLTVL.

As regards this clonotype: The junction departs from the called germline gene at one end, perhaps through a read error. CDR3 region: CSDRSSGGYGQYF. CDR3 sequence (DNA): TGCAGTGATAGATCGAGCGGGGGCTACGGGCAGTACTTC. The chain couples TRBV20-1 to TRBJ2-7, with TRBD2 matching 8 bases. CDR1 is DFQATT and CDR2 is SNEGSKA in the germline V gene (reference sequence). CDR3 length equals 13 residues.

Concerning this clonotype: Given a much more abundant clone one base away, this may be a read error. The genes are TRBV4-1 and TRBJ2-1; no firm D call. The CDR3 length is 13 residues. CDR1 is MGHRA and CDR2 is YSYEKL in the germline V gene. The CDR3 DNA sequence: TGCGTCAGCAGCCAAAACCCCTACAATGAGCAGTTCTTC. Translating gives CVSSQNPYNEQFF.

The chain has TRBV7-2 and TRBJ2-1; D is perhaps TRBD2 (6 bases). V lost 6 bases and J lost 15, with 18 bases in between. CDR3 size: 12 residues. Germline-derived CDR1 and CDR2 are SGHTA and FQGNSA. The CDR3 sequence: CASSSQGLVGFF. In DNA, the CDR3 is TGTGCCAGCAGTTCCCAGGGACTTGTTGGGTTCTTC.

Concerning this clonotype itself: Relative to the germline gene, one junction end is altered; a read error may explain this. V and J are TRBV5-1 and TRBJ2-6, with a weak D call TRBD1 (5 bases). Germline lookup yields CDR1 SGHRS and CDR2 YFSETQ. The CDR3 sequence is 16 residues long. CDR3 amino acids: CASSLGHRSGANVLTF. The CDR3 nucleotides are TGCGCCAGTAGCTTGGGGCACAGATCTGGGGCCAACGTCCTGACTTTC. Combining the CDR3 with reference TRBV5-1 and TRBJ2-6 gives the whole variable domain KAGVTQTPRYLIKTRGQQVTLSCSPISGHRSVSWYQQTPGQGLQFLFEYFSETQRNKGNFPGRFSGRQFSNSRSEMNVSTLELGDSALYLCASSLGHRSGANVLTFGAGSRLTVL.

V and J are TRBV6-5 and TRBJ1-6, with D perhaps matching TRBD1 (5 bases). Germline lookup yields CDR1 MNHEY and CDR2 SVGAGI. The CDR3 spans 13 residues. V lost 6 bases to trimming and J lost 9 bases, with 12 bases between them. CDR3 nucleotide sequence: TGTGCCAGCAGCCGGGGGGGAAGTTCACCCCTCCACTTT. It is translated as CASSRGGSSPLHF.

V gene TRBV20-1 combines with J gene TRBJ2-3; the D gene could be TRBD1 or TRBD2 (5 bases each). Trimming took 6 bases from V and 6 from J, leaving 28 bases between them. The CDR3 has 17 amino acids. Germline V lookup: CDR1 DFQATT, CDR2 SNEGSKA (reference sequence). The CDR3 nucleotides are TGCAGTGCAGGAGGAGGATTAGAGGGGAGCCTCTCTGATACGCAGTATTTT. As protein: CSAGGGLEGSLSDTQYF.

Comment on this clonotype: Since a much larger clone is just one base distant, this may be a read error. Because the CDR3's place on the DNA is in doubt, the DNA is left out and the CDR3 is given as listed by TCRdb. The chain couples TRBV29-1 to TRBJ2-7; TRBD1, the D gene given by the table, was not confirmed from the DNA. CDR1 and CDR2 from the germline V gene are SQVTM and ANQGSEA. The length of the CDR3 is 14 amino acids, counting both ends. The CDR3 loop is CSVEVAGGAGEHYF.

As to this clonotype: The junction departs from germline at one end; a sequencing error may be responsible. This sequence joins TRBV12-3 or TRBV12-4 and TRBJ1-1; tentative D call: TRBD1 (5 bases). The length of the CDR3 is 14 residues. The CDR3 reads CAITLRGGGTEAFF. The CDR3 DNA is TGCGCCATCACTCTTCGGGGGGGAGGCACTGAAGCTTTCTTT.

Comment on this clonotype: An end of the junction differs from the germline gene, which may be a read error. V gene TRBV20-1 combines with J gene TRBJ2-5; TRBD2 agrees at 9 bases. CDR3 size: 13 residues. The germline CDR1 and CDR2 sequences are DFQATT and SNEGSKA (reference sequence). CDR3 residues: CSTPLAGKETQYF. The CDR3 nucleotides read TGCAGTACGCCCCTAGCGGGAAAAGAGACCCAATACTTC.

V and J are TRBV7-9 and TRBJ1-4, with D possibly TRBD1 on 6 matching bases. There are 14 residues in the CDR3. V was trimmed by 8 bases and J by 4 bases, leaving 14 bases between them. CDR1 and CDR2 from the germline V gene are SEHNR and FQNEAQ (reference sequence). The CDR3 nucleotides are TGTGCCAGCGGCCAGACAGGCAATAATGAAAAACTGTTTTTT. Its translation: CASGQTGNNEKLFF.

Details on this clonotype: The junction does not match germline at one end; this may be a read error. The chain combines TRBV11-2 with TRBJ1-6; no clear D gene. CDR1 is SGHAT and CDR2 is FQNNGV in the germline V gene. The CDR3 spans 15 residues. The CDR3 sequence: CACSLVGDGNLPLHF. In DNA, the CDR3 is TGTGCCTGCAGCTTAGTGGGCGACGGCAATTTACCCCTCCACTTT.

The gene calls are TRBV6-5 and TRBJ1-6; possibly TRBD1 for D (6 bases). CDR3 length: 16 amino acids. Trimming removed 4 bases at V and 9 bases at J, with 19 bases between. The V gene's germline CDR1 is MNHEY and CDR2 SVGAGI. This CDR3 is CASSLLRGVRGSPLHF. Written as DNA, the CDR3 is TGTGCCAGCAGTTTACTCAGGGGAGTGAGGGGTTCACCCCTCCACTTT.

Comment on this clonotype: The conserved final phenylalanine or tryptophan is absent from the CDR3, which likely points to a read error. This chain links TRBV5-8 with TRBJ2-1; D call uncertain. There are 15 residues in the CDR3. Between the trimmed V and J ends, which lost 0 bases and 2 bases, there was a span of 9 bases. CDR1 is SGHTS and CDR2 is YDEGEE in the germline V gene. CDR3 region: CASSLEVVAYNEQFL. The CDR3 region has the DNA TGTGCCAGCAGCTTGGAGGTAGTGGCCTACAATGAGCAGTTCTTA.

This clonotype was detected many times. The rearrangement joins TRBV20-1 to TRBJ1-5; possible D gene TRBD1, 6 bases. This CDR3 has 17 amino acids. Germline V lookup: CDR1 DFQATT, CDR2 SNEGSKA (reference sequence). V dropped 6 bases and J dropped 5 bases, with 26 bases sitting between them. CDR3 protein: CSAIRSGGELTDQPQHF. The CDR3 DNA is TGCAGTGCCATCCGTTCGGGGGGCGAACTTACGGATCAGCCCCAGCATTTT.

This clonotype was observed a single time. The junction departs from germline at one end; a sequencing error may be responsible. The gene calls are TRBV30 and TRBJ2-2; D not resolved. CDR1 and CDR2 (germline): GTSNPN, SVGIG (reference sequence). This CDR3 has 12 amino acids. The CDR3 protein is CASLENNGELFF. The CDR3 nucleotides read TGTGCCTCCTTAGAGAACAACGGGGAGCTGTTTTTT. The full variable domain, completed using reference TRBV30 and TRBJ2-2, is SQTIHQWPATLVQPVGSPLSLECTVEGTSNPNLYWYRQAAGRGLQLLFYSVGIGQISSEVPQNLSASRPQDRQFILSSKKLLLSDSGFYLCASLENNGELFFGEGSRLTVL.

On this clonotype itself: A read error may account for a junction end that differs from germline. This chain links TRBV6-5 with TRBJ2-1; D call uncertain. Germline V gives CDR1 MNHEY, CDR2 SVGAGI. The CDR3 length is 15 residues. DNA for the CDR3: TGTGCCGGCAGTGCCTCCTGGGCATCCTACAATGAACAGTTCTTC. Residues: CAGSASWASYNEQFF.

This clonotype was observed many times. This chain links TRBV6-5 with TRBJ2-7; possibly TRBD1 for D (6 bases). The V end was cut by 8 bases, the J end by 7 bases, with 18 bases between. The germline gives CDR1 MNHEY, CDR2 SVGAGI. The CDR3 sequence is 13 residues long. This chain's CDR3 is CASRQGPVGEQYF. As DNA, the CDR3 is TGTGCCAGCCGGCAGGGGCCCGTGGGGGAGCAGTACTTC.

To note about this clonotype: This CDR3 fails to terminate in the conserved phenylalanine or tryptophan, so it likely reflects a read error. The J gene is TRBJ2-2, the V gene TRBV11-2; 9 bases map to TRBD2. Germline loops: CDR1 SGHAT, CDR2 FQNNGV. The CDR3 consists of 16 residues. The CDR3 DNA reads TGTACCAGCAGCTTAGAATTAGCGGGAGAAACCGGGGAGCTGTTTCTT. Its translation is CTSSLELAGETGELFL.

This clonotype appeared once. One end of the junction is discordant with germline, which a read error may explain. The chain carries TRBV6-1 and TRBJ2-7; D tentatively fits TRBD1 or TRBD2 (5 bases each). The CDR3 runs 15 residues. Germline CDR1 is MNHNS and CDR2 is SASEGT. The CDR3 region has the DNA TGTACCAGCAGAGCTACAGGTGGTTTAGACTACGAGCAGTACTTT. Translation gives CTSRATGGLDYEQYF.

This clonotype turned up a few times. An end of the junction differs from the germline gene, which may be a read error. CDR3 amino acids: CSSAWVGEQFF. CDR3 in DNA: TGTTCCAGCGCTTGGGTGGGCGAGCAGTTCTTC. This chain joins TRBV11-2 and TRBJ2-7; no reliable D call. The J call may not be correct, given that the DNA end is closer to TRBJ2-1. The CDR3 is 11 amino acids. The germline gives CDR1 SGHAT, CDR2 FQNNGV.

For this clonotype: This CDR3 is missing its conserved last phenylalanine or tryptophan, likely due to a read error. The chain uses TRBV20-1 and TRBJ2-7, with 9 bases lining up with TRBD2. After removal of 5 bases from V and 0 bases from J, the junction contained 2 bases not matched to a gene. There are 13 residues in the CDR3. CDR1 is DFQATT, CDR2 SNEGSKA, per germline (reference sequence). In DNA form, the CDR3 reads TGCAGTGCTGAGCGGGGGGACTCCTACGAGCAGTACCTC. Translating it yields CSAERGDSYEQYL.